This T cell receptor (beta chain) was identified during a study of cytomegalovirus exposure and HLA in healthy donors. PCR involved 60 Vbeta and 13 Jbeta primers. Assay used: immunoSEQ multiplex PCR; TCRdb lists only in-frame clones, some missing. The sample lists some 180,000 clones, about 82% occurring once. The CDR3 is 16 residues long. CDR1 and CDR2 from the germline V gene are WNHNN and SYGVQD (reference sequence). V gave up 5 bases and J gave up 9 bases, with 23 bases separating them. This chain uses TRBV10-1 with TRBJ2-1; weak D call: TRBD2 (5 bases). Input material: PBMCs. This receptor was identified in a man younger than 35 in good health and CMV-seronegative. This CDR3 is CASSYPTPPGGGEQFF. The CDR3 coding sequence is TGCGCCAGCAGTTACCCTACACCTCCGGGCGGAGGTGAGCAGTTCTTC.